This T cell receptor beta chain was recorded in a study of CD8+CD57+ T cells in acquired aplastic anemia. Study context: Mean yield of DNA from sorted CD4+ and CD8+ cells was 3.2 ug. Study-level points and caveats: Sharing between patients and controls was observed for 25 to 30 CD8+ CDR3 sequences.

Flow cytometry had shown expanded CD8+CD57+ cells in the patients chosen for sequencing. Severe acquired aplastic anemia was diagnosed in all patients. No therapy had been given to the patients at the time of blood sampling. This clonotype was counted many times. Its antigen is not known. Trimming removed 4 bases at V and 7 bases at J, with 20 bases between. The V gene's germline CDR1 is SGHDT and CDR2 YYEEEE. The CDR3 covers 15 residues. The study profiled TCR beta VDJ and CDR3 using genomic DNA as template. Each CDR3 protein gets one entry after TCRdb re-called the reads with MiXCR. The sample shows about 160,000 distinct CDR3 sequences, 48% of them seen only once.

The sequencing sample was made of sorted CD4+, CD8+, or CD8+CD57+ T cells (not recorded which) from PBMCs. The chain recombines TRBV5-6 with TRBJ1-2, with D possibly matching TRBD1 (6 bases). This clonotype originated in a human donor with aplastic anemia. The CDR3 nucleotides are TGTGCCAGCAGCGAAGAGACAGGAAATAAGAGTGGCTACACCTTC. It translates to CASSEETGNKSGYTF. The entire variable domain, with the rest obtained from reference TRBV5-6 and TRBJ1-2, is as follows: DAGVTQSPTHLIKTRGQQVTLRCSPKSGHDTVSWYQQALGQGPQFIFQYYEEEERQRGNFPDRFSGHQFPNYSSELNVNALLLGDSALYLCASSEETGNKSGYTFGSGTRLTVV.